The clone carrying this TCR beta chain was counted between two and nine times. The antigen is undetermined. The sample is drawn from a study of T cells after yellow fever vaccination. CDR1 and CDR2 from the germline V gene are SGHKS and YYEKEE (reference sequence). The CDR3 is made up of 17 amino acids. V shed 4 bases and J 0 bases; nucleotides not matched to a gene: 12. General study findings and limits: Subsequent to the booster, the majority of primary-vaccination clones reappeared (96% CD4, around 85% CD8).

TCRdb fed the 5' RACE reads into MiXCR, producing one record per CDR3 protein. This sample yields under 150,000 distinct CDR3 sequences, of which about 16% are seen a single time; roughly 44% belongs to the top ten. This receptor was obtained from a man between 18 and 35 years old who received the YFV17D yellow fever vaccine. The J gene is TRBJ1-2, the V gene TRBV5-5; 7 bases map to TRBD1. Material: CD8+ T cells sorted from PBMCs, obtained 5 days after the yellow fever booster vaccination. The CDR3 loop reads CASSPKSVGQTNYGYTF. The CDR3 nucleotides are TGTGCCAGCAGCCCTAAAAGCGTGGGACAGACTAACTATGGCTACACCTTC. The full variable domain, in which reference TRBV5-5 and TRBJ1-2 provide the parts outside the CDR3, is DAGVTQSPTHLIKTRGQQVTLRCSPISGHKSVSWYQQVLGQGPQFIFQYYEKEERGRGNFPDRFSARQFPNYSSELNVNALLLGDSALYLCASSPKSVGQTNYGYTFGSGTRLTVV.